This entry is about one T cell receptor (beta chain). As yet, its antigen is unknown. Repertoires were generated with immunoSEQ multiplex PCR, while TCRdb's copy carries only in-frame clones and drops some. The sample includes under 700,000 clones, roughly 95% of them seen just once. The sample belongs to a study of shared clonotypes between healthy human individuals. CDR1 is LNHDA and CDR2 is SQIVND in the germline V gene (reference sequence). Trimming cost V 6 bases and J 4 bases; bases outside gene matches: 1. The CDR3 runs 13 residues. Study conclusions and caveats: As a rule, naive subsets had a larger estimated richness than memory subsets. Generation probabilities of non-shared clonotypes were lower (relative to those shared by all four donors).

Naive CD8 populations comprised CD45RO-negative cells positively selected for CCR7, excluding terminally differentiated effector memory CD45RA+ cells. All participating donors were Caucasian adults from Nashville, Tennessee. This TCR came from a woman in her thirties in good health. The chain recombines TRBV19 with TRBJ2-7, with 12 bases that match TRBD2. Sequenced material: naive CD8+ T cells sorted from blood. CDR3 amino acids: CASRTSGGYEQYF. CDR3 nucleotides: TGTGCCAGTAGAACTAGCGGGGGGTACGAGCAGTACTTC.